Each of the 18 T cell receptor beta chains below was sequenced from the same sample in a study of OX40 agonist ivuxolimab in advanced cancers. Sequenced by immunoSEQ multiplex PCR; TCRdb stores in-frame clones only, minus some. The repertoire holds about 75,000 clones, with about 86% as singletons. Sequenced material: CD4+ or CD8+ T cells sorted from blood, taken in a trial of the OX40 agonist ivuxolimab. These receptors all stem from an adult with an advanced solid tumor such as melanoma, head and neck, liver or kidney cancer.

This chain joins TRBV6-6 and TRBJ2-7, with D possibly matching TRBD1 (6 bases). V dropped 7 bases and J dropped 4 bases, with 14 bases sitting between them. The CDR3 totals 13 residues. Germline V gene data show CDR1 as MNHNY and CDR2 as SVGAGI (reference sequence). This CDR3 reads CASNTHQGYEQYF. The CDR3 bases are TGTGCCAGCAACACCCATCAGGGGTACGAGCAGTACTTC.

V usage is TRBV9 and J usage is TRBJ2-1, with 9 bases identical to TRBD2. The J segment lost 9 bases and the V segment lost 0 bases, leaving 10 bases of the junction unmatched. CDR3 size: 16 residues. Per the germline V gene, CDR1 is SGDLS and CDR2 is YYNGEE. CDR3 nucleotide sequence: TGTGCCAGCAGCGTAGAAATTAGCGGGAGTGTGGGTGAGCAGTTCTTC. This codes for CASSVEISGSVGEQFF. The full variable domain, with the rest looked up from reference TRBV9 and TRBJ2-1, is DSGVTQTPKHLITATGQRVTLRCSPRSGDLSVYWYQQSLDQGLQFLIQYYNGEERAKGNILERFSAQQFPDLHSELNLSSLELGDSALYFCASSVEISGSVGEQFFGPGTRLTVL.

V and J are TRBV5-6 and TRBJ2-7; D possibly corresponds to TRBD1 (5 bases). The CDR3 consists of 13 residues. V was pared by 5 bases and J by 3 bases, with 12 bases between. Germline V lookup: CDR1 SGHDT, CDR2 YYEEEE. CDR3 residues: CASRRRDSYEQYF. For the CDR3, the DNA is TGTGCCAGCAGGCGCCGAGACAGCTACGAGCAGTACTTC.

V gene TRBV28 combines with J gene TRBJ1-6; no definite D call. The germline gives CDR1 MDHEN, CDR2 SYDVKM. Trimming stripped 4 bases from V and 2 bases from J, with 18 bases between. The CDR3 sequence is 18 residues long. Here the CDR3 DNA reads TGTGCCAGCAGTTCAACGAGCCCGGGTGGCGCCTATAATTCACCCCTCCACTTT. Encoded protein: CASSSTSPGGAYNSPLHF.

The chain combines TRBV5-4 with TRBJ2-5, with D perhaps matching TRBD2 (7 bases). The CDR3 covers 14 residues. Germline CDR1 and CDR2: SGHNT and YYREEE (reference sequence). V was clipped by 0 bases and J by 9 bases, with 15 bases between them. The CDR3 bases are TGTGCCAGCAGCTTGGAGGGGGGGCCGTATGCCCAGTACTTC. Amino acids: CASSLEGGPYAQYF.

This chain joins TRBV7-2 and TRBJ1-1; D is uncertain. V gave up 1 base and J gave up 5 bases, with 8 bases separating them. In germline, CDR1 is SGHTA, CDR2 FQGNSA. The CDR3 length is 13 residues. The CDR3 region is CASSLDQMTEAFF. In DNA form, the CDR3 reads TGTGCCAGCAGCTTAGATCAGATGACTGAAGCTTTCTTT.

J is TRBJ2-7 and V is TRBV25-1; D is possibly TRBD2 (6 bases). The V end was cut by 5 bases, the J end by 0 bases, with 8 bases between. The length of the CDR3 is 13 residues. CDR1 is MGHDK, CDR2 SYGVNS, per germline. Here the CDR3 DNA reads TGTGCCAGCAGTCCCGGGGGCTCCTACGAGCAGTACTTC. Translating it yields CASSPGGSYEQYF.

The chain uses TRBV12-5 and TRBJ1-2; possible D gene TRBD1, 6 bases. The germline V and J ends were trimmed by 1 base and 4 bases, with 7 bases remaining between them. Germline CDR1 LGHNT, CDR2 FRNRAP. The length of the CDR3 is 13 residues. As DNA, the CDR3 is TGTGCTAGTGGTTTGGGGGACACCTATGGCTACACCTTC. It is translated as CASGLGDTYGYTF.

The chain joins TRBV7-9 to TRBJ1-1, with TRBD1 matching over 7 bases. The CDR3 has 16 residues. Germline V CDR1 and CDR2: SEHNR, FQNEAQ (reference sequence). After removal of 4 bases from V and 5 bases from J, the junction contained 13 bases not matched to a gene. CDR3 bases: TGTGCCAGCAGCTCCCAGCCGGGAGGGGGCGAAACTGAAGCTTTCTTT. Amino acid sequence: CASSSQPGGGETEAFF.

CDR3 sequence: CAWTSTGLGQPQHF. CDR3 in DNA: TGTGCCTGGACCTCGACAGGGCTTGGACAGCCCCAGCATTTT. The genes are TRBV30 and TRBJ1-5; 7 nucleotides line up with TRBD1. The CDR3 length is 14 residues. V gave up 4 bases and J gave up 7 bases; unmatched junction bases: 10. Per germline, CDR1 GTSNPN and CDR2 SVGIG (reference sequence).

The chain has TRBV28 and TRBJ2-2; D is ambiguous. Germline lookup yields CDR1 MDHEN and CDR2 SYDVKM. CDR3 length: 13 residues. V gave up 6 bases and J gave up 2 bases, with 7 bases separating them. The DNA of the CDR3 is TGTGCCAGCAGGGTACATAACACCGGGGAGCTGTTTTTT. Its translation: CASRVHNTGELFF.

The J gene is TRBJ2-3, the V gene TRBV6-6; 9 positions match TRBD2. This CDR3 region has 14 residues. Germline V gene lookup returns CDR1 MNHNY and CDR2 SVGAGI (reference sequence). Trimming cost V 6 bases and J 4 bases; bases outside gene matches: 5. The CDR3 loop reads CASSIAGVPDTQYF. The DNA for the CDR3 is TGTGCCAGCAGCATAGCGGGAGTACCAGATACGCAGTATTTT.

V is TRBV6-1 and J is TRBJ2-7, with D hard to call. V lost 2 bases to trimming and J lost 1 base, with 0 bases between them. Germline CDR1 reads MNHNS; CDR2 reads SASEGT. The CDR3 covers 11 residues. This CDR3 reads CASSESYEQYF. CDR3 nucleotides: TGTGCCAGCAGTGAATCCTACGAGCAGTACTTC.

The chain carries TRBV7-6 and TRBJ2-6; D is possibly TRBD2 (5 bases). The germline gives CDR1 SGHVS, CDR2 FNYEAQ. The CDR3 length is 16 residues. With 4 bases removed from V and 4 bases from J, the gap between germline ends came to 14 bases. This chain's CDR3 is CASSSGLQPGANVLTF. CDR3 nucleotides: TGTGCCAGCAGCTCCGGACTCCAACCCGGGGCCAACGTCCTGACTTTC.

This chain connects TRBV5-1 to TRBJ1-2; 12 positions match TRBD1. CDR1 is SGHRS and CDR2 is YFSETQ in the germline V gene. The trim removed 0 bases at V and 6 bases at J, leaving 3 bases unmatched. The CDR3 length is 15 residues. The CDR3 DNA sequence: TGCGCCAGCAGCTTGGAGGGACAGGGGGCAAATGGCTACACCTTC. Protein sequence: CASSLEGQGANGYTF.

The CDR3 here is CASSLGGDSEQFF. Here the CDR3 DNA reads TGCGCCAGCAGCTTAGGGGGGGACAGTGAGCAGTTCTTC. V is TRBV5-1 and J is TRBJ2-1, with D perhaps matching TRBD1 or TRBD2 (7 bases each). Germline loops: CDR1 SGHRS, CDR2 YFSETQ. The CDR3 has 13 amino acids. Trimming took off 2 bases at V and 9 bases at J, with 12 bases between the two ends.

The chain uses TRBV5-1 and TRBJ2-1; D is perhaps TRBD1 (6 bases). Germline V gene data show CDR1 as SGHRS and CDR2 as YFSETQ. The CDR3 sequence is 13 residues long. V was pared by 2 bases and J by 8 bases, with 11 bases between. CDR3 loop: CASSLLQGYEQFF. The CDR3 region has the DNA TGCGCCAGCAGCTTATTACAGGGTTATGAGCAGTTCTTC.

This clone was recorded once. V and J are TRBV13 and TRBJ1-4, with a weak D call TRBD1 (6 bases). Germline lookup yields CDR1 PRHDT and CDR2 FYEKMQ (reference sequence). The CDR3 is 15 residues long. V lost 2 bases and J 2 bases, leaving 9 bases between the germline ends. CDR3 sequence reads: CASSLWGGTNEKLFF. DNA for the CDR3: TGTGCCAGCAGCTTATGGGGGGGCACTAATGAAAAACTGTTTTTT.